This TCR beta chain came from a study of T cells after yellow fever vaccination. Study-wide points: Some clonotypes, a small share, were shared between CD4 and CD8 compartments. Subsequent booster samples again held most clones from primary vaccination (96% CD4, nearly 90% CD8).

This clonotype was detected many times. Its specificity is not known. 5'RACE template switching produced TCR cDNA carrying a universal primer site and UMIs. TCRdb reprocessed the 5' RACE reads with MiXCR, giving one entry per CDR3 protein. The sample lists some 340,000 distinct CDR3 sequences; roughly 3.9% were seen once. Between the trimmed V and J ends, which lost 5 bases and 1 base, there was a span of 14 bases. Germline CDR1 is SEHNR and CDR2 is FQNEAQ (reference sequence). The CDR3 runs to 15 residues. The rearrangement joins TRBV7-9 to TRBJ2-5, with D perhaps TRBD2 (7 bases). This clonotype originated in a man younger than 35 who received the YFV17D yellow fever vaccine. The source material was PBMCs, sampled 5 days after the yellow fever booster vaccination. CDR3 protein: CASSPLGGPQETQYF. The DNA for the CDR3 is TGTGCCAGCAGCCCCCTGGGGGGGCCCCAAGAGACCCAGTACTTC.